This T cell receptor beta chain stems from a study of blood T cells in healthy people across ages. This clonotype appeared once. Primers used in a second PCR of roughly 7 to 12 cycles were a sample-barcoded 5' primer and a J-beta primer mix. Every sample gave at least 2.5 million paired-end reads containing CDR3. MiXCR was run by TCRdb on the 5' RACE reads, yielding one entry per CDR3 protein. This sample yields approximately 360,000 distinct CDR3 sequences, of which about 55% are seen a single time; 45% to 60% belongs to the top ten. The length of the CDR3 is 13 residues. From germline, CDR1 is DFQATT and CDR2 SNEGSKA (reference sequence). Aged about 6 to 100, donors were systemically healthy Caucasians from Russia.

This chain links TRBV20-1 with TRBJ2-7, with 9 bases identical to TRBD2. The end of the DNA fits TRBJ2-5 better, so the J call may be wrong. The sequence derives from a man aged 55 to 70 in good health. Input material: blood. The CDR3 region is CSASIAGAETQYF. The DNA for the CDR3 is TGCAGTGCTAGTATAGCGGGGGCTGAGACCCAGTACTTC.